Detailed here is one TCR beta chain. What antigen it recognizes has not been identified. One base away there is no much larger clone; base qualities are not given. The sample is drawn from a study of blood T cells in healthy people across ages (dated by TCRdb to 2014 to 2015). About the investigation overall: In model experiments, template switching captured about one uniquely barcoded TCR beta cDNA molecule for every two T cells. Age-related changes in TCR beta repertoire diversity were measured in the study by deep sequencing normalized with unique cDNA molecular identifiers. Four age groups were formed from the donors: young (average roughly 16 years), middle-aged (less than 40), aged (around 68) and long-lived (82). To avoid experimental bias, donors of different ages were spread randomly across the sequencing lanes. Using the same blood draw, the study looked at two additional independent replicas of 1 million unique cDNA reads for two donors, one aged 18 to 30 and the other aged 80 or older.

The donors were roughly 38 Caucasian individuals from Russia, aged roughly 6 to 100 years, who were systemically healthy. Each donor gave approximately 10 milliliters of peripheral blood, collected into EDTA-treated Vacutainer tubes. Ficoll-Paque density-gradient centrifugation was used to isolate PBMCs, with at least 7 million per sample. Trizol reagent was used to extract total RNA from PBMCs, with at least 5.5 micrograms per sample. For every donor, an aliquot of PBMCs went through flow cytometry to measure the percentages of naive CD45RAhigh/CD27high T cells. From the cysteine up to the phenylalanine, the CDR3 has a length of 15 residues. Here the CDR3 DNA is all that survives: 45 bases in frame from base 1. Compared with germline, V lacks 2 bases and J lacks 3 bases; bases without a gene match: 0. CDR1 and CDR2, looked up from the germline V gene, are MRHNA and SNTAGT. The paper's findings and limits, for the study overall: Compared with the aged group, the long-lived group had more naive CD4+ T cells, fewer expanded clones and increased TCR diversity, a pattern suggesting age selection. Observed TCR beta diversity per million T cells fell roughly linearly with age, and a significant reduction was already apparent by age around 39. The percentage of naive T cells measured by flow cytometry correlated strongly with observed TCR beta diversity. Since profiling was done on bulk unsorted PBMCs, naive and antigen-experienced compartments could not be conclusively compared. Estimates of total diversity based on one million sequenced T cells were considered lower bounds and underestimates. Because donor CMV infection status was unknown, age-related changes in expanded clonotypes were potentially confounded.

The library was built by means of 5' RACE. Reads for this sample came from an Illumina HiSeq 2500. The second PCR ran for about 6 to 11 cycles and used a J-beta primer mix along with a sample-barcoded 5' primer. Each TCR beta cDNA molecule received a unique molecular identifier from a template-switch 5' adaptor carrying 12 random nucleotides. At least 3 million CDR3-containing paired-end reads were obtained from each sample. The Mint cDNA synthesis kit, primed by a TRBC-specific oligonucleotide, was used to synthesize first-strand cDNA from all RNA. Following uracil-DNA glycosylase treatment, a first 18-cycle PCR with universal primers M1SS and BC2_uni_R was performed on all cDNA. The published analysis was carried out like this. Normalization of each sample was performed by random selection of 1 million high-quality reads, each carrying a distinct molecular identifier. Instead of being binned into consensus sequences, reads with shared molecular identifiers were discarded. MiTCR, set to a Q25 quality threshold and the strictest error-elimination algorithm, was used for CDR3 identification, clonotype clustering and error correction. A nonparametric unseen species model with Euler transformation was used to estimate lower-bound total TCR beta diversity. TCRdb passed the public sequencing reads through fastp at Q25 and MiXCR, retaining productive beta sequences. Rows with one shared CDR3 protein collapse into an entry with the most common genes and DNA. TCRdb, rather than the study authors, made the V and J calls. For this sample the table gives 850,000 to 1,000,000 distinct CDR3 sequences, of which roughly 52% were detected only once. The ten largest clones add up to around 15% of the sample.

The sequence was collected from a man between 25 and 39 years old in good health. Material for sequencing was blood. The rearranged segments are TRBV6-4 and TRBJ2-2, with TRBD1 matching 10 junction bases. The nucleotide sequence is given as TGTGCCAGCAGTGACGGGACAGGGGACACCGGGGAGCTGTTTTTT. It translates to CASSDGTGDTGELFF.